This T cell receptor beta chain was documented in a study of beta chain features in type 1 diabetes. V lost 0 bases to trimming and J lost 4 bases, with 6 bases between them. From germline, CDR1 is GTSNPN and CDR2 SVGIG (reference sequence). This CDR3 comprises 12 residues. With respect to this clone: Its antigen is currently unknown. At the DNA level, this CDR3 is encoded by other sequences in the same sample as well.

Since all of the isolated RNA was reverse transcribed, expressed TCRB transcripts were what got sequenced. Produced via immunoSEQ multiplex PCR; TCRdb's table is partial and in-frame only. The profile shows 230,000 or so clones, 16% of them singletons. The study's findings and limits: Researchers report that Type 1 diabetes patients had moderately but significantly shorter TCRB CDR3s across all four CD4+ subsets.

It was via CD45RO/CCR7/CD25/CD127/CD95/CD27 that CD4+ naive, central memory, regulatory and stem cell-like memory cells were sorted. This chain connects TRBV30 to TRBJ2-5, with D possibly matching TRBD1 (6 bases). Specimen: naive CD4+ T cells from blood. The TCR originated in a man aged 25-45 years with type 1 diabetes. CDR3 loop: CAWSVQGETQYF. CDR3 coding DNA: TGTGCCTGGAGTGTACAGGGAGAGACCCAGTACTTC.